Below are 17 T cell receptor beta chains sequenced from a single sample in a study of T cell responses to AZD1222 COVID-19 vaccine. Measured with immunoSEQ multiplex PCR; TCRdb has only the in-frame clones, and not every one. The sample lists 110,000 to 150,000 clones; 70% to 90% were seen once. The sequences come from peripheral blood, collected on day 0 of AZD1222 vaccination. These receptors originate from an adult in good health.

DNA of the CDR3: TGTGCCAGCAGCTTGTACCCCAATCAGCCCCAGCATTTT. This sequence encodes CASSLYPNQPQHF. The genes are TRBV7-9 and TRBJ1-5; D unclear. Germline loops: CDR1 SEHNR, CDR2 FQNEAQ (reference sequence). V lost 3 bases and J 3 bases, leaving 6 bases between the germline ends. The length of the CDR3 is 13 residues.

The chain uses TRBV6-6 and TRBJ2-2, with TRBD2 as a possible D gene (7 bases). The CDR3 has 16 amino acids. Trimming removed 2 bases from V and 5 bases from J, with 15 bases in between. CDR1 MNHNY and CDR2 SVGAGI come from the germline V gene (reference sequence). CDR3 sequence reads: CASSYQGRAETGELFF. In nucleotides, the CDR3 is TGTGCCAGCAGTTACCAGGGGAGGGCGGAGACCGGGGAGCTGTTTTTT.

The chain couples TRBV10-3 to TRBJ2-3; TRBD2 is a possible D gene (6 bases). The CDR3 has 16 amino acids. The germline gives CDR1 ENHRY, CDR2 SYGVKD. Trimming took 6 bases from V and 0 from J, leaving 16 bases between them. CDR3 bases: TGTGCCATCAGCGAGACGGCCGGGGGTAGCACAGATACGCAGTATTTT. Encoded protein: CAISETAGGSTDTQYF.

This clone was seen just once. V usage is TRBV25-1 and J usage is TRBJ2-7; TRBD2 matches at 8 bases. The CDR3 length is 14 residues. CDR1 is MGHDK, CDR2 SYGVNS, per germline. The V and J ends lost 3 bases and 4 bases, in that order; junction bases with no gene match: 5. The CDR3 nucleotides read TGTGCCAGCAGTGATCGGACTAGCCGTTACGAGCAGTACTTC. This codes for CASSDRTSRYEQYF.

The V gene is TRBV18, the J gene TRBJ2-7; no clear D. The CDR3 has 13 amino acids. In germline, CDR1 is KGHSH, CDR2 LQKENI. Trimming took off 6 bases at V and 1 base at J, with 10 bases between the two ends. This CDR3 is CASSLPGSYEQYF. In nucleotides, the CDR3 is TGTGCCAGCTCCCTTCCCGGGTCCTACGAGCAGTACTTC.

In this sample, this clone turned up once. The chain links TRBV25-1 to TRBJ1-1; tentatively, D is TRBD1 (6 bases). V was trimmed by 1 base and J by 11 bases, leaving 17 bases between them. Germline CDR1 MGHDK, CDR2 SYGVNS. This CDR3 has 14 amino acids. The CDR3 is CASSESGTSPGAFF. The DNA for the CDR3 is TGTGCCAGCAGTGAATCCGGGACATCACCTGGGGCTTTCTTT.

The CDR3 nucleotides read TGTGCCAGCAGCGTAGAAGGGGGTCACTCGAACACCATATATTTT. Its translation is CASSVEGGHSNTIYF. The chain carries TRBV9 and TRBJ1-3; D might be TRBD1 (6 bases). Trimming cost V 0 bases and J 7 bases, with 14 bases left between them. CDR1 is SGDLS and CDR2 is YYNGEE in the germline V gene. The CDR3 runs 15 residues.

This chain links TRBV25-1 with TRBJ1-1; 9 bases map to TRBD1. The junction had 1 base not matched to a gene; V was cut back by 4 bases and J by 4 bases. The CDR3 sequence is 13 residues long. Looked up from germline, CDR1 is MGHDK and CDR2 is SYGVNS. As DNA, the CDR3 is TGTGCCAGCAGTGTGACAGGGGGCACTGAAGCTTTCTTT. It is translated as CASSVTGGTEAFF.

The rearrangement joins TRBV27 to TRBJ2-2, with a possible D match to TRBD1 (6 bases). Trimming cost V 3 bases and J 3 bases, with 20 bases left between them. Germline-derived CDR1 and CDR2 are MNHEY and SMNVEV (reference sequence). This CDR3 region has 18 residues. CDR3 sequence: CASSFPPLWGQYTGELFF. In DNA form, the CDR3 reads TGTGCCAGCAGTTTCCCTCCCCTCTGGGGGCAGTACACCGGGGAGCTGTTTTTT.

The sample holds a few counts of this clone. This chain connects TRBV7-8 to TRBJ2-7; D possibly uses TRBD1 or TRBD2 (5 bases each). CDR1 is SGHVS and CDR2 is FQNEAQ in the germline V gene. This CDR3 is built from 13 residues. V was pared by 2 bases and J by 5 bases, with 10 bases between. The CDR3 here is CASSLMGRNEQYF. The CDR3 bases are TGTGCCAGCAGCTTAATGGGACGGAACGAGCAGTACTTC.

In nucleotides, the CDR3 is TGTGCCAGCAGTTCCCCCGGGACAGGACGCTACGAGCAGTACTTC. It translates to CASSSPGTGRYEQYF. The chain joins TRBV6-2 or TRBV6-3 to TRBJ2-7; TRBD1 agrees at 8 bases. V lost 4 bases to trimming and J lost 3 bases; unmatched junction nucleotides: 8. The CDR3 contains 15 residues. Germline V gene sequence: CDR1 MNHEY, CDR2 SVGEGT.

This chain connects TRBV6-2 or TRBV6-3 to TRBJ1-5, with a weak D call TRBD1 (6 bases). Germline CDR1 is MNHEY and CDR2 is SVGEGT. The CDR3 spans 18 residues. Between the trimmed V and J ends, which lost 1 base and 2 bases, there was a span of 18 bases. In nucleotides, the CDR3 is TGTGCCAGCAGTTACTGGGGGGCAGGGCGATATGGCAATCAGCCCCAGCATTTT. Its translation is CASSYWGAGRYGNQPQHF.

V gene TRBV30 combines with J gene TRBJ2-7; D perhaps matches TRBD2 (5 bases). V was trimmed by 4 bases and J by 3 bases, leaving 7 bases between them. The CDR3 has 11 amino acids. Per germline, CDR1 GTSNPN and CDR2 SVGIG (reference sequence). In nucleotides, the CDR3 is TGTGCCTGGACGGACTTCTACGAGCAGTACTTC. It is translated as CAWTDFYEQYF.

J is TRBJ2-2 and V is TRBV25-1; D remains unclear. Trimming shortened V by 6 bases and J by 4 bases, and 9 bases separated the two germline ends. This CDR3 spans 13 amino acids. Germline V lookup: CDR1 MGHDK, CDR2 SYGVNS. CDR3 sequence reads: CASRVSSTGELFF. Here the CDR3 DNA reads TGTGCCAGCAGGGTATCCTCCACCGGGGAGCTGTTTTTT. Based on the CDR3 plus reference TRBV25-1 and TRBJ2-2, the full variable domain is EADIYQTPRYLVIGTGKKITLECSQTMGHDKMYWYQQDPGMELHLIHYSYGVNSTEKGDLSSESTVSRIRTEHFPLTLESARPSHTSQYLCASRVSSTGELFFGEGSRLTVL.

The rearrangement joins TRBV2 to TRBJ1-1, with TRBD1 as a possible D gene (6 bases). Germline V gene lookup returns CDR1 SNHLY and CDR2 FYNNEI. V dropped 8 bases and J dropped 3 bases, with 10 bases sitting between them. The CDR3 runs 12 residues. The CDR3 DNA reads TGTGCCAGCCTACAGGGATACACTGAAGCTTTCTTT. This gives the protein CASLQGYTEAFF.

This clone is a singleton in its sample. Other DNA sequences in this specimen translate into the identical CDR3. The gene calls are TRBV27 and TRBJ2-1; 9 nucleotides align to TRBD2. J was trimmed by 7 bases and V by 5 bases; bases with no gene match: 9. Germline V gene data show CDR1 as MNHEY and CDR2 as SMNVEV (reference sequence). The CDR3 runs to 15 residues. CDR3 residues: CASSLLAGVGNEQFF. The CDR3 coding sequence is TGTGCCAGCAGTCTGTTAGCGGGGGTGGGGAATGAGCAGTTCTTC.

V usage is TRBV4-1 and J usage is TRBJ1-2; 11 nucleotides agree with TRBD1. The CDR3 has 15 amino acids. The junction had 5 bases not matched to a gene; V was cut back by 3 bases and J by 5 bases. Germline values: CDR1 MGHRA, CDR2 YSYEKL. CDR3 DNA sequence: TGCGCCAGCAGCCAGGGACAGGGGGAAAATTATGGCTACACCTTC. Translation gives CASSQGQGENYGYTF.